The clone carrying this TCR beta chain was detected only a few times. Its antigen is not known. This sample was included in a study of beta chain features in type 1 diabetes. Findings and limits, study-wide: Among all four CD4+ subsets, Type 1 diabetes patients had TCRB CDR3s that were moderately but significantly shorter. Cells carrying high TCR expression could end up over-represented when cDNA is sequenced.

Of the isolated RNA, all was reverse transcribed, and so the sequenced material was expressed TCRB transcripts. Sequenced by immunoSEQ multiplex PCR; TCRdb stores in-frame clones only, minus some. The repertoire has over 150,000 clones, around 7.9% of them found once; the top ten carry about 0.5%. Deletions cut 7 bases from V and 8 bases from J, with 11 bases between. Germline V lookup: CDR1 GTSNPN, CDR2 SVGIG (reference sequence). This CDR3 spans 11 amino acids. The sample was central memory CD4+ T cells from blood. J is TRBJ1-4 and V is TRBV30, with D possibly being TRBD1 (5 bases). This TCR was recovered from a young man with type 1 diabetes. The CDR3 loop is CASSGGEKLFF. In DNA, the CDR3 is TGTGCCTCCTCGGGGGGAGAAAAACTGTTTTTT.